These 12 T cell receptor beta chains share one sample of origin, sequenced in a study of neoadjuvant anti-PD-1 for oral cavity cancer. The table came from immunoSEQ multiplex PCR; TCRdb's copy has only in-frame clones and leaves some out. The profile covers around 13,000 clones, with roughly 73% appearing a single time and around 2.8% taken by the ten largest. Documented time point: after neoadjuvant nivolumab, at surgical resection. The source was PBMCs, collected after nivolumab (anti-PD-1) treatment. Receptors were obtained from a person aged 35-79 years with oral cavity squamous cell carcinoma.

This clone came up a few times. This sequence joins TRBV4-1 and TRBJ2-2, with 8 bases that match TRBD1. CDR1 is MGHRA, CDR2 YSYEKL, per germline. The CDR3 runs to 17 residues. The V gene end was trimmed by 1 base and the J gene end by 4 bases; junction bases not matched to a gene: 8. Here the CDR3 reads CASSQGWAGGFTGELFF. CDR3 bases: TGCGCCAGCAGCCAAGGGTGGGCAGGGGGCTTCACCGGGGAGCTGTTTTTT.

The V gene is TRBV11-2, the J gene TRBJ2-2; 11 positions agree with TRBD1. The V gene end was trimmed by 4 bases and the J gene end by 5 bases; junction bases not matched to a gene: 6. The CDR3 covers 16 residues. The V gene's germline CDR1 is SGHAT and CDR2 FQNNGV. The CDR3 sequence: CASSSSDRGRTGELFF. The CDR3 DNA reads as TGTGCCAGCAGCTCTTCGGACAGGGGGCGGACCGGGGAGCTGTTTTTT. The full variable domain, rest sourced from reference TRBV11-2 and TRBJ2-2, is EAGVAQSPRYKIIEKRQSVAFWCNPISGHATLYWYQQILGQGPKLLIQFQNNGVVDDSQLPKDRFSAERLKGVDSTLKIQPAKLEDSAVYLCASSSSDRGRTGELFFGEGSRLTVL.

The CDR3 spells CASSLDSGNEQFF. The DNA of the CDR3 is TGCGCCAGCAGCTTGGACTCCGGGAATGAGCAGTTCTTC. This chain joins TRBV5-1 and TRBJ2-1; the D is unclear. This CDR3 comprises 13 residues. Germline CDR1 and CDR2: SGHRS and YFSETQ. V gave up 0 bases and J gave up 7 bases, with 8 bases separating them.

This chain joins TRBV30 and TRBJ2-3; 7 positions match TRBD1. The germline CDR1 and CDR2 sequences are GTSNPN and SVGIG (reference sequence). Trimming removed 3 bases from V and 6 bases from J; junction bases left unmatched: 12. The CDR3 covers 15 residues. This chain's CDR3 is CAWRPDRVGRDTQYF. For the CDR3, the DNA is TGTGCCTGGAGGCCAGACAGGGTAGGCAGGGATACGCAGTATTTT.

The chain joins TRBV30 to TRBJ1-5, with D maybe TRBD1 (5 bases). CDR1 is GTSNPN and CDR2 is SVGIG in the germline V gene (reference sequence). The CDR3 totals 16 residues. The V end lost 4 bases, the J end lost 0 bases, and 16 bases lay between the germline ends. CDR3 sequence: CAWNADSTNSNQPQHF. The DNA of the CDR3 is TGTGCCTGGAACGCCGACAGCACGAATAGCAATCAGCCCCAGCATTTT. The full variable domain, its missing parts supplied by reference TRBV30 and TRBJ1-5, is SQTIHQWPATLVQPVGSPLSLECTVEGTSNPNLYWYRQAAGRGLQLLFYSVGIGQISSEVPQNLSASRPQDRQFILSSKKLLLSDSGFYLCAWNADSTNSNQPQHFGDGTRLSIL.

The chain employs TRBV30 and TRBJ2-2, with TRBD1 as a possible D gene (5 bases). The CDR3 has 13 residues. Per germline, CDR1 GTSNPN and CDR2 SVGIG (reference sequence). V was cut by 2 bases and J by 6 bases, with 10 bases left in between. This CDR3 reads CAWSSGFSGELFF. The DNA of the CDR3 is TGTGCCTGGAGTTCAGGGTTCTCCGGGGAGCTGTTTTTT.

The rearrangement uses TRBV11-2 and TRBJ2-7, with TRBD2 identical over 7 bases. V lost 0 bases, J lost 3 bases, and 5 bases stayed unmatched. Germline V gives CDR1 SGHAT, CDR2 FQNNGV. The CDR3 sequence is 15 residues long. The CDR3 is CASSLEVGGIYEQYF. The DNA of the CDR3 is TGTGCCAGCAGCTTAGAGGTGGGGGGGATCTACGAGCAGTACTTC.

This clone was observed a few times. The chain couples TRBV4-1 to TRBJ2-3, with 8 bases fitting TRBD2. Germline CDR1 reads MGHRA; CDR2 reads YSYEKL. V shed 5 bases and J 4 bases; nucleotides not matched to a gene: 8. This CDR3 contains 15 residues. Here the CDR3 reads CASSATTSEADTQYF. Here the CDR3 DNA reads TGCGCCAGCAGCGCAACGACTAGCGAGGCAGATACGCAGTATTTT.

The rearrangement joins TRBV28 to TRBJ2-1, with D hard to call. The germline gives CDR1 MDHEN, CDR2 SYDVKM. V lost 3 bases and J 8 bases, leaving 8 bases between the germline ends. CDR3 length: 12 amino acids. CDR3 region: CASSFRFDEQFF. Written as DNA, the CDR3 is TGTGCCAGCAGTTTCCGTTTCGATGAGCAGTTCTTC.

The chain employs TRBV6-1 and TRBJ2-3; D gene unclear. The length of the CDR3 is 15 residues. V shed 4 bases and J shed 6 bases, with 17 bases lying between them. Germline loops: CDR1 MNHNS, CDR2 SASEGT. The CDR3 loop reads CASSATRADADTQYF. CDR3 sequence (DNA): TGTGCCAGCAGTGCGACAAGGGCCGATGCGGATACGCAGTATTTT.

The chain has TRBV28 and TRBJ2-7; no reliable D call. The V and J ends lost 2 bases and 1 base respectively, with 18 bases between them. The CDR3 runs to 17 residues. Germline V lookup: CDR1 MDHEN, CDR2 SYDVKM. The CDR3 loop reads CASSLEYVASGSYEQYF. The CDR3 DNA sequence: TGTGCCAGCAGTTTAGAGTACGTCGCCTCCGGATCCTACGAGCAGTACTTC.

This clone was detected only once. CDR3 in amino acids: CASSLTSGSNNEQFF. The CDR3 coding sequence is TGTGCCAGCAGCCTTACTAGCGGGAGTAACAATGAGCAGTTCTTC. J is TRBJ2-1 and V is TRBV6-5, with TRBD2 identical over 11 bases. In germline, CDR1 is MNHEY, CDR2 SVGAGI. The CDR3 consists of 15 residues. V shed 6 bases, J shed 5 bases, and the junction held 6 bases outside the gene matches.